What follows are 4 T cell receptor beta chains derived from one specimen sequenced in a study of human T cells and chemical hapten exposure. Indicated time point: pre-sensitization, week 0. As to treatment: therapeutic diphenylcyclopropenone sensitization with weekly scalp DPC. TCRdb re-called the RACE reads with MiXCR, one entry per CDR3 protein. The sample has some 400,000 distinct CDR3 sequences, roughly 5% seen once; the top ten hold 2.5% to 3%. This material consisted of whole blood, taken in connection with sensitization to the hapten diphenylcyclopropenone (DPC). The receptors were sampled from a woman aged 50 to 60 with alopecia areata. Some clones in this sample may be carry-over from other donors' samples.

This chain uses TRBV24-1 with TRBJ2-3; the D is unclear. The V end lost 8 bases, the J end lost 4 bases, and 12 bases lay between the germline ends. Germline CDR1 reads KGHDR; CDR2 reads SFDVKD. CDR3 size: 13 residues. The CDR3 sequence: CATTSGLADTQYF. CDR3 sequence (DNA): TGTGCCACCACAAGTGGGCTGGCAGATACGCAGTATTTT.

The rearrangement uses TRBV11-2 and TRBJ2-1, with 12 bases that match TRBD2. Trimming removed 6 bases from V and 7 bases from J; junction bases left unmatched: 7. The CDR3 consists of 15 residues. The germline CDR1 and CDR2 sequences are SGHAT and FQNNGV. The CDR3 coding sequence is TGTGCCAGCAGACGCCTAGCGGGAGGGCCAAATGAGCAGTTCTTC. Encoded protein: CASRRLAGGPNEQFF.

This clonotype was counted between two and nine times. The chain carries TRBV7-2 and TRBJ1-5, with 7 bases matching TRBD1. The CDR3 loop spans 14 amino acids. Trimming cost V 5 bases and J 2 bases; bases outside gene matches: 3. Germline lookup yields CDR1 SGHTA and CDR2 FQGNSA. CDR3 bases: TGTGCCAGCAGCCAAGGGGGCCGCAATCAGCCCCAGCATTTT. Its translation: CASSQGGRNQPQHF.

This clonotype has a count of ten or more. This chain links TRBV3-1 with TRBJ2-2; D gene ambiguous. The CDR3 has 13 amino acids. Trimming cost V 1 base and J 6 bases, with 6 bases left between them. CDR1 is LGHDT and CDR2 is YNNKEL in the germline V gene (reference sequence). The CDR3 sequence is CASSQATPGELFF. The CDR3 nucleotides are TGTGCCAGCAGCCAAGCGACGCCCGGGGAGCTGTTTTTT.